This T cell receptor (beta chain) stems from a study of cytomegalovirus exposure and HLA in healthy donors. Study-wide context: The roughly 120 million unique TCR beta sequences, from about 190 million T cells, were found by an earlier analysis. Whole-study findings and limits: Most of the CMV-associated TCR beta chains (in a later analysis) appeared to be HLA-restricted. Altogether, 160 or so TCR beta chains were recorded as cytomegalovirus-associated. What was likely a sequencing artifact was a cluster of highly shared sequence variants.

Primers included in the PCR were 60 Vbeta and 13 Jbeta primers. Produced via immunoSEQ multiplex PCR; TCRdb's table is partial and in-frame only. Altogether 70,000 to 100,000 clones are present, about 80% being singletons, with the ten largest covering roughly 25%. Per germline, CDR1 SNHLY and CDR2 FYNNEI. CDR3 length equals 14 residues. V gave up 6 bases and J gave up 8 bases; unmatched junction bases: 6. This clone occurred a few times. Its antigen is not known. The source is a woman between 45 and 60 years old in good health and CMV-seropositive. The rearrangement links TRBV2 to TRBJ2-1, with 11 positions matching TRBD2. The sample consisted of PBMCs. The CDR3 sequence is CASRGLAEEDEQFF. The CDR3 DNA reads as TGTGCCAGCAGGGGACTAGCGGAGGAGGATGAGCAGTTCTTC.